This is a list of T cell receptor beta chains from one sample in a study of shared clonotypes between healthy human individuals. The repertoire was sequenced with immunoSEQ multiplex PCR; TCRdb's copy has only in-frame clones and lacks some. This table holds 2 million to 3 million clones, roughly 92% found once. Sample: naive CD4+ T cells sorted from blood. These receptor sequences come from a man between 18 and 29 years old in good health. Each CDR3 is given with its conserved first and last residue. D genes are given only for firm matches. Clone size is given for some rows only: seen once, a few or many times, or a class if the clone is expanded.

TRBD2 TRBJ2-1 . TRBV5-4 TGTGCCACCAAAACCGGGACTAGCAGTCTTGAGCAGTTCTTC CATKTGTSSLEQFF
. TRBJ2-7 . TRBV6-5 TGTGCCAGCAGGGACAGCGACTACGAGCAGTACTTC CASRDSDYEQYF
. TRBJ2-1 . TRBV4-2 TGTGCCAGCAGCCAAGAGGGGCTCCAGAATGAGCAGTTCTTC CASSQEGLQNEQFF
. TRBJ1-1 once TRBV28 TGTGCCAGCAGTTTCGTCAGGGCTGAAGCTTTCTTT CASSFVRAEAFF
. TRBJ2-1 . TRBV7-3 TGTGCCAGCAGCGGGGGTTTTAGGTCCTACAATGAGCAGTTCTTC CASSGGFRSYNEQFF
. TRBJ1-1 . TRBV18 TGTGCCAGCTCACTTCGACAGACAGTACCAGTGGCTTTCTTT CASSLRQTVPVAFF
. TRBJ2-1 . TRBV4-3 TGCGCCAGCAGCCAAGAGGACAGCCACAATGAGCAGTTCTTC CASSQEDSHNEQFF
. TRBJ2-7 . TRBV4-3 TGCGCCAGCAGCCAAGATTTGTCAGTTCGATACTACGAGCAGTACTTC CASSQDLSVRYYEQYF
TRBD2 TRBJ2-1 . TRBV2 TGTGCCAGCAGGCGTCGGACTAGCGGGGGGACGAGCTCCTACAATGAGCAGTTCTTC CASRRRTSGGTSSYNEQFF
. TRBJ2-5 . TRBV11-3 TGTGCCAGCAGCTTTAGCGGTGAAGAGACCCAGTACTTC CASSFSGEETQYF
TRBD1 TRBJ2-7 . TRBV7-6 TGTGCCAGCAGCATTATAGGGGTAGGGACAGGGTCTTCCTACGAGCAGTACTTC CASSIIGVGTGSSYEQYF
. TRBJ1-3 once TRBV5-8 TGTGCCAGCAGCTTGGTCGGAAACACCATATATTTT CASSLVGNTIYF
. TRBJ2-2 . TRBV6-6 TGTGCCAGCAGCTATACAGATACCGGGGAGCTGTTTTTT CASSYTDTGELFF
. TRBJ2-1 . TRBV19 TGTGCCAGTAGTAGCGGGAAAACCTACAATGAGCAGTTCTTC CASSSGKTYNEQFF
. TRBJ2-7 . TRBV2 TGTGCCAGCACCGAACAGGGATTCGGGCAGTACTTC CASTEQGFGQYF
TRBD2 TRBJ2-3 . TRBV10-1 TGCGCCAGCAGTGAGTCGGGGGTTGCTAGCGGGAGTCTGACAGATACGCAGTATTTT CASSESGVASGSLTDTQYF
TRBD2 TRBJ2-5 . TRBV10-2 TGCGCCAGCAGGACTAGCGGACAAGAGACCCAGTACTTC CASRTSGQETQYF
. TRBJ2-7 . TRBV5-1 TGCGCCAGCAGCACTGGGGACGAGCAGTACTTC CASSTGDEQYF
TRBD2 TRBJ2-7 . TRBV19 TGTGCCAGTAGTATAGGGGGGAGGGAAACCTACGAGCAGTACTTC CASSIGGRETYEQYF
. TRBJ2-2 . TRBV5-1 TGCGCCAGCAGCGACGCACCAGGGTTCGGGGAGCTGTTTTTT CASSDAPGFGELFF
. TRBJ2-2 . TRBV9 TGTGCCAGCAGCGTAAATCCCCCGGGGGCCAACACCGGGGAGCTGTTTTTT CASSVNPPGANTGELFF
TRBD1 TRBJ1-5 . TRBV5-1 TGCGCCAGCAGCTTGGGTACCCTTGACAGGGCTCAGCCCCAGCATTTT CASSLGTLDRAQPQHF
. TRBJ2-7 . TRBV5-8 TGTGCCAGCAGCTTGGATTCGCGCAGGGCCACCTACGAGCAGTACTTC CASSLDSRRATYEQYF
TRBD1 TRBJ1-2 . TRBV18 TGTGCCAGCTCACCATACTTTGTCCAGGGGGACTATGGCTACACCTTC CASSPYFVQGDYGYTF
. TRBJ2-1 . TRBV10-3 TGTGCCATCAGTGTAGAGCCGGGACCTGAGCAGTTCTTC CAISVEPGPEQFF
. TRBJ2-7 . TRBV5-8 TGTGCCAGCAGCTATACCTACGAGCAGTACTTC CASSYTYEQYF
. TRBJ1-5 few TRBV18 TGTGCCAGCTCACGGGAGACGGGGAGCAATCAGCCCCAGCATTTT CASSRETGSNQPQHF
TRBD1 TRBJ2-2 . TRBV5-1 TGCGCCAGCAGCGAAGGGACAGGGGGCCCCGGGGAGCTGTTTTTT CASSEGTGGPGELFF
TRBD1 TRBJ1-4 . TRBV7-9 TGTGCCAGCAGCTTGGGGACAGTCAGGGATGAAAAACTGTTTTTT CASSLGTVRDEKLFF
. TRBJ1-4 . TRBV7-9 TGTGCCAGCAGCTCAAGCGGAGGAGGGACTGAACTGTTTTTT CASSSSGGGTELFF
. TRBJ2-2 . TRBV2 TGTGCCAGCAGTGTGGCTAGCGCGAACACCGGGGAGCTGTTTTTT CASSVASANTGELFF
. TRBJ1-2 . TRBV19 TGTGCCAGTAGCAGTGCTTCGACGGGGACCTATGGCTACACCTTC CASSSASTGTYGYTF
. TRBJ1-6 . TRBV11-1 TGTGCCAGCAGCTCAGACAGAGGCTCCTATAATTCACCCCTCCACTTT CASSSDRGSYNSPLHF
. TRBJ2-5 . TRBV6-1 TGTGCCAGCAGTGCCGAAGGGAAGACCCAGTACTTC CASSAEGKTQYF
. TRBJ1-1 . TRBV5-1 TGCGCCAGCAGCATTACGACAGAGCGGAACACTGAAGCTTTCTTT CASSITTERNTEAFF
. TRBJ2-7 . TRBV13 TGTGCCAGCAGCTTAGGGCCGGGGGCCCCCTACGAGCAGTACTTC CASSLGPGAPYEQYF
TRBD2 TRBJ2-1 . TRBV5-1 TGCGCCAGCAGCTTGGGCCTGAGTAGCGGGAATAATGAGCAGTTCTTC CASSLGLSSGNNEQFF